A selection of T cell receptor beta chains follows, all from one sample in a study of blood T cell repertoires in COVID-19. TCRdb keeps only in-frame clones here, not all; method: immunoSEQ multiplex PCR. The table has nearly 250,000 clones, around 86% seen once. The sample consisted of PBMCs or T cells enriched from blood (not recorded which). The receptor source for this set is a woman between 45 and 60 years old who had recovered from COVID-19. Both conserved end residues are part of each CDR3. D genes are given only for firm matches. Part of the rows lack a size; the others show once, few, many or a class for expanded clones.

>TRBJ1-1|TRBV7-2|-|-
TGTGCCAGCAGCCAGGGGTCGGGTTCTCGAAATAAGGACACTGAAGCTTTCTTT
CASSQGSGSRNKDTEAFF
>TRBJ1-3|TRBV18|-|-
TGTGCCAGCGGTCCAGAAGACTCTGGAAACACCATATATTTT
CASGPEDSGNTIYF
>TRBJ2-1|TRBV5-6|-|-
TGTGCCAGCAGCTTGGCCCGCTCCTACAATGAGCAGTTCTTC
CASSLARSYNEQFF
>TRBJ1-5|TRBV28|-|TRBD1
TGTGCCAGCACACAGGGGACCTGGAATCAGCCCCAGCATTTT
CASTQGTWNQPQHF
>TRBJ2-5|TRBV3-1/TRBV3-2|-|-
TGTGCCAGCAGCCAATTCAGGGAAAAAGGAGAGACCCAGTACTTC
CASSQFREKGETQYF
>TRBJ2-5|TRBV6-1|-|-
TGTGCCAGCAGTGAAGAGGCGGCGGGGGCAAAGACCCAGTACTTC
CASSEEAAGAKTQYF
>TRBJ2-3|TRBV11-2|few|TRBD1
TGTGCCAGCAGCTTTGGACAGGGACTCCTAAGCACAGATACGCAGTATTTT
CASSFGQGLLSTDTQYF
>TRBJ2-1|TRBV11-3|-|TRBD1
TGTGCCAGCAGCCTTAGACAGGGGGCAGAGAATGAGCAGTTCTTC
CASSLRQGAENEQFF
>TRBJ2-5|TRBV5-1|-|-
TGCGCCAGCAGCTCCTGGGGCCTGAGAGAGACCCAGTACTTC
CASSSWGLRETQYF
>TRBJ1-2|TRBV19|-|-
TGTGCCAGTAGTATACTGGGCGATGGCTACACCTTC
CASSILGDGYTF
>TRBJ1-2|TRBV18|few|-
TGTGCCAGCTTCCCCCGTCAAAGGGGTCGGGACTATGGCTACACCTTC
CASFPRQRGRDYGYTF
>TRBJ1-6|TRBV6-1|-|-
TGTGCCAGCAGTGAAGCCCGGGGTTCACCCCTCCACTTT
CASSEARGSPLHF
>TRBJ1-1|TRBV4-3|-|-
TGCGCCAGCAGCCAAGATCGGGGGGCCAGAAAGAACACTGAAGCTTTCTTT
CASSQDRGARKNTEAFF
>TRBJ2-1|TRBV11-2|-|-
TGTGCCAGCAGCTTACGAGGGCGCCGAGGGGGCTACAATGAGCAGTTCTTC
CASSLRGRRGGYNEQFF
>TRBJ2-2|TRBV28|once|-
TGTGCCAGCAGTTTTTTCCGGGGTCCTAGGGGGACCGGGGAGCTGTTTTTT
CASSFFRGPRGTGELFF
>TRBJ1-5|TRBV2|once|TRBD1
TGTGCCAGCATGCCGTTCAGGGGGAATCAGCCCCAGCATTTT
CASMPFRGNQPQHF
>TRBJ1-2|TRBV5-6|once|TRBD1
TGTGCCAGCAGCAAAACAGGGGTGGATGGCTACACCTTC
CASSKTGVDGYTF
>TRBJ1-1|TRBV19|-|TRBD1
TGTGCCAGTAGTACAAGGGGACAGCAGAACACTGAAGCTTTCTTT
CASSTRGQQNTEAFF
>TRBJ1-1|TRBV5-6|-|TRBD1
TGTGCCAGCAGCTCCCGGGACAGGATGAACACTGAAGCTTTCTTT
CASSSRDRMNTEAFF
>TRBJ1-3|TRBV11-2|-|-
TGTGCCAGCAGCCCAATGCGGGGAAACTATGGAAACACCATATATTTT
CASSPMRGNYGNTIYF
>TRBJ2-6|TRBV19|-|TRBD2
TGTGCCAGTAGAAAGACTAGCGACCTATCTGGGGCCAACGTCCTGACTTTC
CASRKTSDLSGANVLTF
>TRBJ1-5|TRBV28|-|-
TGTGCCAGCAGTCCACCTATTGGAGGCAATAGCAATCAGCCCCAGCATTTT
CASSPPIGGNSNQPQHF
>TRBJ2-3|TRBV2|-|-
TGTGCCAGCCGCGCGGTACTAGCCCGCACAGATACGCAGTATTTT
CASRAVLARTDTQYF
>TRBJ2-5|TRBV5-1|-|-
TGCGCCAGCAGCTTGCAGTGGACAGAAGAGACCCAGTACTTC
CASSLQWTEETQYF
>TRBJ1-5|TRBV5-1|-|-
TGCGCCAGCAGCCCCGGGACTCTTAGCAATCAGCCCCAGCATTTT
CASSPGTLSNQPQHF
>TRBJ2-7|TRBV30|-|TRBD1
TGTGCCTACTCCAGGGGGTATCTGGACGAGCAGTACTTC
CAYSRGYLDEQYF
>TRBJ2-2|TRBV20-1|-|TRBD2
TGCAGTGCTAGTTTTAGCGGGGGGGCCGGGACCGGGGAGCTGTTTTTT
CSASFSGGAGTGELFF
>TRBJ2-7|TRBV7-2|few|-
TGTGCCAGCAGCTTAAGCAGGGCCGCCTACGAGCAGTACTTC
CASSLSRAAYEQYF
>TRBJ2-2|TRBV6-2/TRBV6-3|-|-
TGTGCCAGCAGCTTTCGGAGGACCGGGGAGCTGTTTTTT
CASSFRRTGELFF
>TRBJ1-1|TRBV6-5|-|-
TGTGCCAGCAGCGCGGACAGGAACACTGAAGCTTTCTTT
CASSADRNTEAFF
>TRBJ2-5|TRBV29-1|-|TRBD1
TGCAGCGCCTCCAGGGGGTCGGGGGAGACCCAGTACTTC
CSASRGSGETQYF
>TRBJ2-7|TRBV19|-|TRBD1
TGTGCCAGTAGCCGACAGGGTTCCTACGAGCAGTACTTC
CASSRQGSYEQYF
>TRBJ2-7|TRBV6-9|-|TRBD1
TGTGCCAGCAGTTATCCCAGACAGGGATCGATCGAGCAGTACTTC
CASSYPRQGSIEQYF
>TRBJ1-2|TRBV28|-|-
TGTGCCAGCACCAGCGGGAGCCTGGCGGGGGGCTACACCTTC
CASTSGSLAGGYTF
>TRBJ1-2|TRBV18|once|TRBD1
TGTGCCAGCTCAAACGGGGACAGGGGCTATGGCTACACCTTC
CASSNGDRGYGYTF